This T cell receptor (beta chain) was captured in a study of OX40 agonist ivuxolimab in advanced cancers. The wider study: An agonistic anti-OX40 (CD134) antibody, ivuxolimab, was used to treat the patients.

Libraries were prepared by immunoSEQ multiplex PCR; TCRdb keeps only in-frame clonotypes and omits some of them. The table has around 77,000 clones, 65% to 90% seen once. People who had autoimmune disease history or systemic immunosuppression were excluded. A remark on this clone: The antigen remains undetermined.

Study findings and constraints: Fewer expanded clones were found on average in CD4+ than in CD8+ T cells. Normalized T-cell clonal expansion was also low in a subset of nonresponders.

This receptor was obtained from an adult with an advanced solid tumor such as melanoma, head and neck, liver or kidney cancer. This specimen was CD4+ or CD8+ T cells sorted from blood, taken in a trial of the OX40 agonist ivuxolimab.

The CDR3 protein is CASSLGDLSSYNEQFF. Written as DNA, the CDR3 is TGCGCCAGCAGTCTGGGGGACTTAAGCTCCTACAATGAGCAGTTCTTC. The chain carries TRBV5-1 and TRBJ2-1; a weak D match, TRBD2 (6 bases). CDR1 is SGHRS and CDR2 is YFSETQ in the germline V gene. V was trimmed by 5 bases and J by 0 bases, leaving 15 bases between them. The CDR3 contains 16 residues.